This T cell receptor beta chain was sequenced during a study of beta chain features in type 1 diabetes. Study-level points and caveats: TCRB CDR3s were moderately but significantly shorter in Type 1 diabetes patients in all four CD4+ subsets.

CDR3 size: 17 residues. Germline trimming cut 4 bases from V and 4 bases from J; bases unmatched to any gene: 10. Per germline, CDR1 SGDLS and CDR2 YYNGEE. Note on this clone: Antigen: not known.

Expressed TCRB transcripts were sequenced, since all the RNA that had been isolated was reverse transcribed. The assay was immunoSEQ multiplex PCR, and TCRdb's table has in-frame clones only and misses some. The table shows a few hundred thousand clones, with roughly 22% occurring only once. The V and J genes are TRBV9 and TRBJ2-5; 13 nucleotides match TRBD2. The source material was naive CD4+ T cells from blood. The clonotype originates from a woman aged 40 to 50 with type 1 diabetes. The CDR3: CASSLGLAGIRVETQYF. The CDR3 DNA reads as TGTGCCAGCAGCCTGGGACTAGCGGGGATCCGGGTAGAGACCCAGTACTTC.